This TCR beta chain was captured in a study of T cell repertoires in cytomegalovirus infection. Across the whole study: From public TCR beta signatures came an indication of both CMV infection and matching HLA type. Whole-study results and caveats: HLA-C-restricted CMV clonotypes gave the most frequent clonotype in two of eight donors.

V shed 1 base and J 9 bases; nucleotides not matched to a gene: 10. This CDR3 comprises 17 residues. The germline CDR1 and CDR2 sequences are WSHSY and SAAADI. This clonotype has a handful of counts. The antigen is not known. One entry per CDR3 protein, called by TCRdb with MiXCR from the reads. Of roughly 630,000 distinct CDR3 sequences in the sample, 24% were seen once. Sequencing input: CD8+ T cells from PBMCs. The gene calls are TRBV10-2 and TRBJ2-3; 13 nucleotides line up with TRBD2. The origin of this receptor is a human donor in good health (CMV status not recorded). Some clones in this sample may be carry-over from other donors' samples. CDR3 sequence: CASSEFGLAGEDSTQYF. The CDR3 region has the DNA TGCGCCAGCAGTGAGTTCGGACTAGCGGGGGAGGATTCAACGCAGTATTTT.